This passage covers 28 T cell receptor beta chains from one sample sequenced in a study of blood T cell repertoires in COVID-19. Libraries were prepared by immunoSEQ multiplex PCR; TCRdb keeps only in-frame clonotypes and omits some of them. The sample comprises some 340,000 clones, over 90% of which are singletons, and roughly 3.9% rests with the top ten. The sample taken for sequencing was PBMCs or T cells enriched from blood (not recorded which). The receptors originated from a woman aged 25-40 years who had been exposed to COVID-19.

The rearrangement joins TRBV4-2 to TRBJ2-7; TRBD1 aligns across 7 bases. The CDR3 extends over 18 amino acids. Germline CDR1 reads LGHNA; CDR2 reads YNFKEQ. Germline trimming cut 1 base from V and 0 bases from J; bases unmatched to any gene: 12. CDR3 DNA sequence: TGTGCCAGCAGCCAAGTACAGTCCGGCAGGGGGTACTCCTACGAGCAGTACTTC. Translating gives CASSQVQSGRGYSYEQYF.

This chain uses TRBV6-5 with TRBJ2-5; maybe TRBD2 (6 bases). Trimming pared 2 bases from V and 5 bases from J, leaving 6 bases between. CDR1 MNHEY and CDR2 SVGAGI come from the germline V gene. The CDR3 loop spans 12 amino acids. This CDR3 is CASSYSGETQYF. The DNA of the CDR3 is TGTGCCAGCAGTTACAGCGGGGAGACCCAGTACTTC.

This clone showed up just a few times. This chain connects TRBV5-6 to TRBJ1-2, with D possibly matching TRBD1 (5 bases). The CDR3 is made up of 15 amino acids. Germline values: CDR1 SGHDT, CDR2 YYEEEE. Trimming took off 4 bases at V and 4 bases at J, with 17 bases between the two ends. The CDR3 loop is CASSIDPTTAYGYTF. In nucleotides, the CDR3 is TGTGCCAGCAGCATAGACCCGACGACAGCCTATGGCTACACCTTC.

The gene calls are TRBV6-6 and TRBJ1-2, with D tentatively TRBD1 (5 bases). Germline CDR1 is MNHNY and CDR2 is SVGAGI (reference sequence). Trimming took off 2 bases at V and 3 bases at J, with 10 bases between the two ends. This CDR3 has 14 residues. CDR3 in DNA: TGTGCCAGCAGTTACGACAGACCTTACTATGGCTACACCTTC. Translating gives CASSYDRPYYGYTF.

The chain has TRBV19 and TRBJ1-2, with D perhaps TRBD1 (6 bases). Germline V lookup: CDR1 LNHDA, CDR2 SQIVND (reference sequence). The CDR3 sequence is 14 residues long. V lost 6 bases, J lost 2 bases, and 13 bases lay in between. CDR3 residues: CASRFETGNYGYTF. The CDR3, as DNA: TGTGCCAGTAGGTTCGAGACAGGAAACTATGGCTACACCTTC.

This sequence joins TRBV4-1 and TRBJ1-5; D possibly corresponds to TRBD1 (5 bases). Trimming removed 3 bases at V and 4 bases at J, with 10 bases between. The CDR3 totals 14 residues. Germline CDR1 reads MGHRA; CDR2 reads YSYEKL. CDR3 coding DNA: TGCGCCAGCAGCCATAGACAGCTTAATCAGCCCCAGCATTTT. Translated: CASSHRQLNQPQHF.

The chain couples TRBV4-3 to TRBJ1-2, with D tentatively TRBD1 (5 bases). This CDR3 has 12 amino acids. Germline CDR1 is LGHNA and CDR2 is YSLEER. V was shortened by 6 bases and J by 4 bases, with 9 bases between the two germline ends. This CDR3 is CASRGGSYGYTF. The CDR3 bases are TGCGCCAGCAGGGGGGGATCCTATGGCTACACCTTC.

The chain employs TRBV9 and TRBJ2-1; 8 bases match TRBD2. Germline V CDR1 and CDR2: SGDLS, YYNGEE. The CDR3 totals 15 residues. V lost 0 bases, J lost 8 bases, and 7 bases stayed unmatched. The CDR3 nucleotides read TGTGCCAGCAGCGTAGCGGGGGGGCGCGGTTATGAGCAGTTCTTC. Translation: CASSVAGGRGYEQFF.

The chain recombines TRBV6-2 or TRBV6-3 with TRBJ2-7, with D hard to call. Between the trimmed V and J ends, which lost 2 bases and 0 bases, there was a span of 5 bases. The germline V gene has CDR1 MNHEY and CDR2 SVGEGT. The CDR3 is 13 residues long. The CDR3 bases are TGTGCCAGCAGTTACCGGAGCTCCTACGAGCAGTACTTC. Residues: CASSYRSSYEQYF.

The rearrangement links TRBV10-3 to TRBJ2-5; 12 positions match TRBD1. Germline V CDR1 and CDR2: ENHRY, SYGVKD. The J segment lost 1 base and the V segment lost 0 bases, leaving 3 bases of the junction unmatched. This CDR3 has 17 residues. DNA for the CDR3: TGTGCCATCAGTGAGTCAGGGACAGGGGGCCTCCAAGAGACCCAGTACTTC. Its translation is CAISESGTGGLQETQYF.

This clone was counted only a few times. The chain has TRBV5-4 and TRBJ1-6, with 7 bases identical to TRBD1. This CDR3 is 14 amino acids long. V shed 4 bases, J shed 10 bases, and the junction held 8 bases outside the gene matches. Germline V CDR1 and CDR2: SGHNT, YYREEE (reference sequence). The CDR3, as DNA: TGTGCCAGCAGCCGGGCCCAGGGGGACTCACCCCTCCACTTT. Protein product: CASSRAQGDSPLHF.

The chain has TRBV7-2 and TRBJ1-2, with D possibly being TRBD1 (6 bases). Germline V gene data show CDR1 as SGHTA and CDR2 as FQGNSA. The CDR3 has 14 amino acids. V shed 5 bases and J shed 2 bases, with 12 bases lying between them. The CDR3 sequence is CASSRGGGNYGYTF. CDR3 nucleotides: TGTGCCAGCAGCCGGGGGGGCGGCAACTATGGCTACACCTTC. The full variable domain, its missing parts supplied by reference TRBV7-2 and TRBJ1-2, is GAGVSQSPSNKVTEKGKDVELRCDPISGHTALYWYRQSLGQGLEFLIYFQGNSAPDKSGLPSDRFSAERTGGSVSTLTIQRTQQEDSAVYLCASSRGGGNYGYTFGSGTRLTVV.

This sequence joins TRBV10-3 and TRBJ2-7; D is undetermined. The CDR3 runs 11 residues. Germline V gene data show CDR1 as ENHRY and CDR2 as SYGVKD. Trimming took 0 bases from V and 5 from J, leaving 2 bases between them. CDR3 DNA: TGTGCCATCAGTGAGTCCGACGAGCAGTACTTC. It is translated as CAISESDEQYF.

The V and J genes are TRBV27 and TRBJ2-1, with TRBD2 as a possible D gene (6 bases). Germline CDR1 MNHEY, CDR2 SMNVEV (reference sequence). The CDR3 extends over 11 amino acids. V was shortened by 8 bases and J by 7 bases, with 9 bases between the two germline ends. The CDR3 DNA follows: TGTGCCAGCGGGGACTTGAATGAGCAGTTCTTC. Its protein product is CASGDLNEQFF.

The rearrangement joins TRBV6-2 or TRBV6-3 to TRBJ1-6, with 8 bases matching TRBD1. The CDR3 covers 14 residues. Germline assignment: CDR1 MNHEY and CDR2 SVGEGT. With 5 bases clipped from V and 7 bases from J, the junction kept 4 bases outside the gene matches. This chain's CDR3 is CASSTDRVNSPLHF. The CDR3 nucleotides are TGTGCCAGCAGTACGGACAGGGTCAATTCACCCCTCCACTTT.

V gene TRBV5-1 combines with J gene TRBJ2-7, with a possible D match to TRBD2 (6 bases). CDR1 and CDR2 (germline): SGHRS, YFSETQ. The CDR3 has 14 amino acids. The ends were cut back, 4 bases at V and 2 bases at J, with 13 bases in the middle. The CDR3: CASSPRGGTYEQYF. The DNA of the CDR3 is TGCGCCAGCAGCCCCCGGGGCGGGACCTACGAGCAGTACTTC.

This rearrangement joins TRBV19 to TRBJ1-1; D is unclear. Germline CDR1 LNHDA, CDR2 SQIVND (reference sequence). This CDR3 region has 14 residues. The V gene lost 5 bases and the J gene lost 7 bases, with 17 bases spanning the gap. CDR3 amino acids: CASSSDARQIEAFF. The CDR3 region has the DNA TGTGCCAGTAGTTCGGATGCGAGGCAGATTGAAGCTTTCTTT.

The chain recombines TRBV4-2 with TRBJ2-7, with TRBD1 identical over 7 bases. V was clipped by 3 bases and J by 0 bases; unmatched bases: 5. There are 15 residues in the CDR3. Looked up from germline, CDR1 is LGHNA and CDR2 is YNFKEQ. CDR3 region: CASSHIYRGSYEQYF. As DNA, the CDR3 is TGTGCCAGCAGCCATATCTACAGGGGCTCCTACGAGCAGTACTTC.

This clone was found once. This sequence joins TRBV9 and TRBJ1-3; D is uncertain. V gave up 7 bases and J gave up 0 bases, with 11 bases separating them. The CDR3 covers 14 residues. The germline V gene has CDR1 SGDLS and CDR2 YYNGEE. The CDR3 here is CASRGSLSGNTIYF. The CDR3 DNA reads as TGTGCCAGCCGAGGGTCCCTCTCTGGAAACACCATATATTTT.

V and J are TRBV9 and TRBJ1-5; TRBD1 might be the D (6 bases). The ends were cut back, 3 bases at V and 6 bases at J, with 13 bases in the middle. CDR3 length: 14 amino acids. Per germline, CDR1 SGDLS and CDR2 YYNGEE. In DNA form, the CDR3 reads TGTGCCAGCAGCGAGGGGGAGAGGGGTCAGCCCCAGCATTTT. Translation gives CASSEGERGQPQHF.

This clone was seen more than once but under ten times. This chain uses TRBV5-6 with TRBJ1-1; 7 bases match TRBD1. Germline loops: CDR1 SGHDT, CDR2 YYEEEE. Trimming at V came to 3 bases and at J to 4 bases, leaving 12 bases not matched to a gene. The CDR3 extends over 16 amino acids. CDR3 sequence reads: CASSSQYRGRRTEAFF. As DNA, the CDR3 is TGTGCCAGCAGCTCGCAATACAGGGGACGGCGCACTGAAGCTTTCTTT.

The chain carries TRBV6-2 or TRBV6-3 and TRBJ1-2; 7 nucleotides match TRBD1. Germline CDR1 and CDR2: MNHEY and SVGEGT. Germline trimming cut 0 bases from V and 4 bases from J; bases unmatched to any gene: 5. The CDR3 contains 15 residues. The DNA for the CDR3 is TGTGCCAGCAGTTACTCGACTACAGGGGTCTATGGCTACACCTTC. As protein: CASSYSTTGVYGYTF.

The chain combines TRBV15 with TRBJ2-1, with 7 bases matching TRBD2. V lost 3 bases, J lost 6 bases, and 2 bases stayed unmatched. CDR3 size: 13 residues. Germline lookup yields CDR1 LNHNV and CDR2 YYDKDF (reference sequence). The CDR3 nucleotides are TGTGCCACCAGCAGTGGGAGGGGCAATGAGCAGTTCTTC. Translation gives CATSSGRGNEQFF.

This chain links TRBV5-4 with TRBJ1-4, with 12 bases that match TRBD1. The CDR3 totals 15 residues. The germline V gene has CDR1 SGHNT and CDR2 YYREEE (reference sequence). With 2 bases clipped from V and 6 bases from J, the junction kept 2 bases outside the gene matches. The CDR3 sequence is CASSLGTGGYEKLFF. The CDR3 nucleotides are TGTGCCAGCAGCTTAGGGACAGGGGGCTATGAAAAACTGTTTTTT.

V gene TRBV30 combines with J gene TRBJ1-6; D is unresolved. Trimming cost V 1 base and J 7 bases, with 11 bases left between them. Germline V gene data show CDR1 as GTSNPN and CDR2 as SVGIG (reference sequence). There are 14 residues in the CDR3. In DNA form, the CDR3 reads TGTGCCTGGAGTGGTCTGTACCTAAATTCACCCCTCCACTTT. Protein product: CAWSGLYLNSPLHF. The full variable domain, completed using reference TRBV30 and TRBJ1-6, is SQTIHQWPATLVQPVGSPLSLECTVEGTSNPNLYWYRQAAGRGLQLLFYSVGIGQISSEVPQNLSASRPQDRQFILSSKKLLLSDSGFYLCAWSGLYLNSPLHFGNGTRLTVT.

This clone has only one observation. This sequence joins TRBV15 and TRBJ1-2, with a tentative D call TRBD1 (5 bases). V was shortened by 0 bases and J by 3 bases, with 8 bases between the two germline ends. The CDR3 contains 14 residues. Looked up from germline, CDR1 is LNHNV and CDR2 is YYDKDF (reference sequence). This CDR3 reads CATSRDPRDYGYTF. The DNA of the CDR3 is TGTGCCACCAGCAGAGATCCCAGGGACTATGGCTACACCTTC.

J is TRBJ2-3 and V is TRBV13; D is possibly TRBD2 (5 bases). The length of the CDR3 is 14 residues. V was pared by 5 bases and J by 4 bases, with 13 bases between. The germline V gene encodes CDR1 PRHDT and CDR2 FYEKMQ (reference sequence). CDR3 in amino acids: CASSPARAADTQYF. CDR3 nucleotide sequence: TGTGCCAGCAGCCCCGCCCGAGCGGCAGATACGCAGTATTTT.

The rearrangement joins TRBV5-4 to TRBJ2-3; tentative D call: TRBD2 (7 bases). Germline V lookup: CDR1 SGHNT, CDR2 YYREEE (reference sequence). Trimming took off 1 base at V and 6 bases at J, with 18 bases between the two ends. This CDR3 region has 16 residues. CDR3 region: CASSLIVGGPSDTQYF. CDR3 DNA: TGTGCCAGCAGCTTGATAGTGGGGGGGCCATCCGATACGCAGTATTTT.